This is a list of T cell receptor beta chains from one sample in a study of Ad26.COV2.S vaccination and SARS-CoV-2 variants. The protocol was immunoSEQ multiplex PCR, while the TCRdb copy is restricted to in-frame clones and leaves out a portion. Of hundreds of thousands of clones listed, 83% are singletons. The starting material was peripheral blood, obtained in a trial of Ad26.COV2.S vaccine versus placebo. The receptors were gathered from a person between 18 and 60 years old who received the Ad26.COV2.S COVID-19 vaccine or a placebo. Both conserved end residues are part of each CDR3. The D gene is left open where the match is weak. A clone size is listed for some rows: how often the clone was seen (once, few, many), or a class if it is expanded.

d_call,cdr3_length,j_call,v_call,clone_size,cdr3_aa,cdr3_nt
-,13,TRBJ1-1,TRBV19,-,CASSPKGVTEAFF,TGTGCCAGTAGCCCAAAGGGCGTAACTGAAGCTTTCTTT
-,13,TRBJ2-3,TRBV4-3,-,CASSQGFTDTQYF,TGCGCCAGCAGCCAGGGTTTCACAGATACGCAGTATTTT
-,15,TRBJ1-1,TRBV27,few,CASSRRGGVNTEAFF,TGTGCCAGCAGTCGTCGCGGGGGGGTGAACACTGAAGCTTTCTTT
-,14,TRBJ1-1,TRBV6-6,few,CASRTLGQAPEAFF,TGTGCCAGCAGAACCCTTGGGCAGGCCCCTGAAGCTTTCTTT
-,16,TRBJ1-4,TRBV6-5,-,CASSLTSSGANEKLFF,TGTGCCAGCAGTTTAACTTCATCGGGAGCTAATGAAAAACTGTTTTTT
-,12,TRBJ1-2,TRBV5-1,once,CASSFGGSGYTF,TGCGCCAGCAGTTTCGGGGGGAGTGGCTACACCTTC
TRBD1,16,TRBJ2-3,TRBV19,-,CASSITGGWNTDTQYF,TGTGCCAGTAGTATAACAGGGGGTTGGAACACAGATACGCAGTATTTT
TRBD1,15,TRBJ1-4,TRBV5-4,-,CASSQTGQGHEKLFF,TGTGCCAGCAGTCAAACGGGACAGGGGCATGAAAAACTGTTTTTT
-,11,TRBJ1-1,TRBV6-5,few,CASRGNTEAFF,TGTGCCAGCAGGGGGAACACTGAAGCTTTCTTT
TRBD1,14,TRBJ2-3,TRBV5-1,-,CASSLVQGADTQYF,TGCGCCAGCAGCTTGGTACAGGGGGCAGATACGCAGTATTTT
-,14,TRBJ1-1,TRBV19,-,CASSWRGVGTEAFF,TGTGCCAGTAGTTGGAGGGGGGTTGGCACTGAAGCTTTCTTT
-,14,TRBJ2-7,TRBV6-5,few,CASSYGASSYEQYF,TGTGCCAGCAGTTACGGCGCTAGCTCCTACGAGCAGTACTTC
TRBD1,16,TRBJ1-1,TRBV6-2/TRBV6-3,-,CASSRWGGGKATEAFF,TGTGCCAGCAGCCGATGGGGAGGGGGCAAGGCCACTGAAGCTTTCTTT
TRBD2,16,TRBJ2-1,TRBV27,many,CASRRRTSSAYNEQFF,TGTGCCAGCAGGAGAAGGACTAGCAGTGCATACAATGAGCAGTTCTTC
-,15,TRBJ1-4,TRBV6-1,-,CASSEVGGKYEKLFF,TGTGCCAGCAGTGAAGTTGGGGGGAAATACGAAAAACTGTTTTTT
TRBD1,16,TRBJ1-2,TRBV10-3,-,CAIRSDQGARSYGYTF,TGTGCCATCAGGTCCGACCAGGGGGCTAGAAGCTATGGCTACACCTTC
-,16,TRBJ2-5,TRBV7-9,-,CASSPKTAKYQETQYF,TGTGCCAGCAGCCCGAAGACAGCCAAGTACCAAGAGACCCAGTACTTC
-,14,TRBJ2-5,TRBV10-2,-,CASSPYQGQETQYF,TGCGCCAGCAGTCCGTACCAGGGCCAAGAGACCCAGTACTTC
-,13,TRBJ2-7,TRBV9,-,CASSAGPTYEQYF,TGTGCCAGCAGCGCCGGGCCCACCTACGAGCAGTACTTC
TRBD2,14,TRBJ2-3,TRBV7-3,-,CASSHGGLEGTQYF,TGTGCCAGCAGCCATGGTGGACTAGAGGGTACGCAGTATTTT
TRBD1,13,TRBJ1-2,TRBV7-9,-,CASSTGTAYGYTF,TGTGCCAGCTCAACAGGGACAGCCTATGGCTACACCTTC
-,16,TRBJ1-1,TRBV7-6,-,CASSLEPQGRGTEAFF,TGTGCCAGCAGCTTAGAACCGCAGGGACGGGGGACTGAAGCTTTCTTT
TRBD1,13,TRBJ1-2,TRBV2,-,CASSGTAWASYTF,TGTGCCAGTAGCGGGACAGCCTGGGCCAGCTACACCTTC
-,14,TRBJ2-2,TRBV11-2,-,CASSPRPNTGELFF,TGTGCCAGCAGTCCTAGACCCAACACCGGGGAGCTGTTTTTT
-,14,TRBJ2-3,TRBV5-1,-,CASMSGTSTDTQYF,TGCGCCAGCATGAGCGGAACTAGCACAGATACGCAGTATTTT
-,16,TRBJ1-2,TRBV19,-,CASSINGGRRGYGYTF,TGTGCCAGTAGTATTAATGGAGGACGCCGGGGCTATGGCTACACCTTC
TRBD1,14,TRBJ1-1,TRBV29-1,few,CSVTGAVVNTEAFF,TGCAGCGTGACAGGGGCGGTGGTGAACACTGAAGCTTTCTTT
-,14,TRBJ1-1,TRBV19,once,CASSIGGAGTEAFF,TGTGCCAGTAGTATAGGGGGGGCTGGGACTGAAGCTTTCTTT
-,14,TRBJ2-3,TRBV29-1,-,CSVEVGLSRDTQYF,TGCAGCGTTGAAGTCGGGCTATCTCGGGATACGCAGTATTTT
-,15,TRBJ2-1,TRBV2,-,CASSEAPRAYNEQFF,TGTGCCAGCAGTGAGGCTCCGCGGGCATACAATGAGCAGTTCTTC
-,13,TRBJ2-5,TRBV4-3,-,CASGRGRGETQYF,TGCGCCAGCGGGCGTGGGAGAGGGGAGACCCAGTACTTC
-,17,TRBJ2-7,TRBV5-5,-,CASSSLHLRGSRYEQYF,TGTGCCAGCAGCTCACTGCACCTCCGAGGAAGCCGTTACGAGCAGTACTTC
-,17,TRBJ2-1,TRBV4-1,-,CASSQASTPPLGNEQFF,TGCGCCAGCAGCCAAGCTTCGACCCCCCCATTAGGAAATGAGCAGTTCTTC
-,11,TRBJ1-2,TRBV20-1,-,CSPGLNYGYTF,TGCAGCCCGGGTCTTAACTATGGCTACACCTTC
-,12,TRBJ1-2,TRBV7-2,-,CASSLRGRGYTF,TGTGCCAGCAGCTTGAGAGGACGAGGCTACACCTTC
-,16,TRBJ2-1,TRBV18,-,CASSPPSAGFYNEQFF,TGTGCCAGCTCACCACCATCAGCGGGTTTCTACAATGAGCAGTTCTTC
TRBD1,15,TRBJ2-7,TRBV6-5,-,CASTAGTASTYEQYF,TGTGCCAGCACCGCCGGGACAGCGAGCACCTACGAGCAGTACTTC
TRBD1,15,TRBJ2-2,TRBV3-1/TRBV3-2,-,CASSQRLQGPGELFF,TGTGCCAGCAGCCAGAGGCTACAGGGGCCCGGGGAGCTGTTTTTT
-,11,TRBJ1-1,TRBV2,-,CATLLGTEAFF,TGTGCCACCCTCCTGGGCACTGAAGCTTTCTTT
TRBD1,15,TRBJ2-5,TRBV7-9,-,CASSLALGGAETQYF,TGTGCCAGCAGCTTAGCGTTAGGGGGCGCGGAGACCCAGTACTTC
-,14,TRBJ1-5,TRBV19,-,CASSIPAYNQPQHF,TGTGCCAGTAGTATTCCAGCCTATAATCAGCCCCAGCATTTT
TRBD1,16,TRBJ2-2,TRBV11-2,once,CASSLGWDSSTGELFF,TGTGCCAGCAGCTTAGGATGGGACAGTAGCACCGGGGAGCTGTTTTTT
-,13,TRBJ1-5,TRBV6-5,-,CASRAYSNQPQHF,TGTGCCAGCAGAGCTTATAGCAATCAGCCCCAGCATTTT
-,16,TRBJ1-2,TRBV6-5,-,CASSYAAVGVNYGYTF,TGTGCCAGCAGTTACGCCGCCGTCGGAGTAAACTATGGCTACACCTTC
-,12,TRBJ1-1,TRBV5-6,-,CASSFRSGEAFF,TGTGCCAGCAGCTTCCGCTCGGGTGAAGCTTTCTTT
TRBD2,13,TRBJ2-1,TRBV11-3,-,CASSLEAGGEQFF,TGTGCCAGCAGCTTAGAAGCGGGAGGTGAGCAGTTCTTC
-,13,TRBJ2-7,TRBV11-3,-,CASSPGRGIGQYF,TGTGCCAGCAGCCCAGGCAGGGGCATCGGGCAGTACTTC
-,15,TRBJ1-5,TRBV19,-,CASRDSHVGNQPQHF,TGTGCCAGTAGAGACAGCCACGTCGGCAATCAGCCCCAGCATTTT
TRBD1,15,TRBJ2-1,TRBV2,-,CAIEPGTGPYNEQFF,TGTGCCATCGAACCCGGGACAGGGCCCTACAATGAGCAGTTCTTC
-,13,TRBJ1-2,TRBV7-2,-,CASSLGGRPGYTF,TGTGCCAGCAGCTTAGGGGGTCGGCCAGGCTACACCTTC
TRBD2,16,TRBJ2-7,TRBV27,-,CASSLSGGVPPYEQYF,TGTGCCAGCAGTTTATCGGGGGGGGTACCTCCCTACGAGCAGTACTTC
TRBD2,16,TRBJ2-7,TRBV12-5,-,CASGLISGRGSYEQYF,TGTGCTAGTGGCCTTATTAGCGGGCGCGGCTCCTACGAGCAGTACTTC
TRBD2,15,TRBJ2-5,TRBV5-1,-,CASSLGLAGVETQYF,TGCGCCAGCAGCTTGGGACTAGCGGGAGTAGAGACCCAGTACTTC
TRBD1,13,TRBJ1-1,TRBV25-1,once,CASSDSGDRDAFF,TGTGCCAGCAGTGATTCCGGGGACAGGGACGCTTTCTTT
-,11,TRBJ2-1,TRBV1,-,CTSSQDNEQFF,TGCACCAGCAGCCAAGACAATGAGCAGTTCTTC
TRBD2,12,TRBJ2-7,TRBV6-5,-,CASSYGEGEQYF,TGTGCCAGCAGTTACGGGGAGGGCGAGCAGTACTTC
-,16,TRBJ2-1,TRBV9,-,CASSPSGRASYNEQFF,TGTGCCAGCAGCCCCAGTGGGCGGGCCTCCTACAATGAGCAGTTCTTC
TRBD2,15,TRBJ2-2,TRBV11-3,few,CASSRGLAGAGELFF,TGTGCCAGCAGCCGAGGACTAGCGGGCGCCGGGGAGCTGTTTTTT
TRBD2,15,TRBJ2-5,TRBV29-1,once,CSVHPGLAYQETQYF,TGCAGCGTTCATCCGGGACTAGCATATCAAGAGACCCAGTACTTC
TRBD1,14,TRBJ1-6,TRBV6-2/TRBV6-3,-,CASSSSGGNSPLHF,TGTGCCAGCAGCTCATCAGGGGGAAATTCACCCCTCCACTTT